The subject of this entry is one T cell receptor beta chain. The CDR3 has 15 residues. Trimming removed 8 bases at V and 0 bases at J, with 13 bases between. In germline, CDR1 is SGHVS, CDR2 FNYEAQ. The data are from a study of blood T cell repertoires in COVID-19. How the authors handled the data: Reference gene primer amplification gave estimated nucleated cell counts. Assay: immunoSEQ multiplex PCR; the TCRdb copy retains only in-frame clones and omits some. D and trimming come from the DNA, and the V and J calls and clone size come from that table. The repertoire holds 45,000 to 55,000 clones, roughly 89% seen once, with about an eighth in the top ten.

The rearrangement uses TRBV7-6 and TRBJ1-4, with no clear D. Sequences were obtained from peripheral blood. This sequence originates from an elderly man with acute or convalescent COVID-19. CDR3 bases: TGTGCCAGCCAGATTATGCCCGCAACTAATGAAAAACTGTTTTTT. This encodes CASQIMPATNEKLFF. The full variable domain, its missing parts supplied by reference TRBV7-6 and TRBJ1-4, is GAGVSQSPRYKVTKRGQDVALRCDPISGHVSLYWYRQALGQGPEFLTYFNYEAQQDKSGLPNDRFSAERPEGSISTLTIQRTEQRDSAMYRCASQIMPATNEKLFFGSGTQLSVL.